The 13 T cell receptor beta chains below come from one sample, sequenced in a study of T-cell memory formation after mild COVID-19. Each CDR3 protein gets one entry after TCRdb re-called the 5' RACE reads with MiXCR. The data contain hundreds of thousands of distinct CDR3 sequences, about a sixth of them singletons. Sequencing used PBMCs or a T cell subset sorted from them (not recorded which). Every receptor here comes from a man aged 18-30 years who had mild COVID-19 (a few samples of this study predate the infection). Cell type and time point are not known.

The genes are TRBV25-1 and TRBJ1-6; 9 bases are a match to TRBD1. Unmatched junction bases numbered 8, after V lost 1 base and J lost 1 base. The CDR3 loop spans 19 amino acids. The germline V gene encodes CDR1 MGHDK and CDR2 SYGVNS. The CDR3 is CASSESPGQGGSYNSPLHF. DNA of the CDR3: TGTGCCAGCAGTGAATCCCCGGGACAGGGTGGATCCTATAATTCACCCCTCCACTTT. The full variable domain, rest sourced from reference TRBV25-1 and TRBJ1-6, is EADIYQTPRYLVIGTGKKITLECSQTMGHDKMYWYQQDPGMELHLIHYSYGVNSTEKGDLSSESTVSRIRTEHFPLTLESARPSHTSQYLCASSESPGQGGSYNSPLHFGNGTRLTVT.

Only a few counts were recorded for this clonotype. The chain uses TRBV5-5 and TRBJ2-3, with D unclear. Trimming pared 0 bases from V and 4 bases from J, leaving 12 bases between. Looked up from germline, CDR1 is SGHKS and CDR2 is YYEKEE (reference sequence). The CDR3 has 15 residues. The CDR3 DNA follows: TGTGCCAGCAGCTTGGTTTGGGCGGTCGCAGATACGCAGTATTTT. This gives the protein CASSLVWAVADTQYF.

This clonotype has a handful of counts. The chain uses TRBV6-5 and TRBJ2-7; 8 nucleotides align to TRBD1. The junction had 10 bases not matched to a gene; V was cut back by 6 bases and J by 3 bases. Germline V gene data show CDR1 as MNHEY and CDR2 as SVGAGI. The CDR3 runs to 15 residues. CDR3 DNA: TGTGCCAGCAGCCCTTCGGGACAGGCAGTCTACGAGCAGTACGTC. This encodes CASSPSGQAVYEQYV.

This clonotype was seen only a few times. The V and J genes are TRBV28 and TRBJ2-5; 7 nucleotides agree with TRBD1. The CDR3 is made up of 15 amino acids. J gave up 4 bases and V 5 bases, and 10 bases lay outside the gene matches. The germline CDR1 and CDR2 sequences are MDHEN and SYDVKM. In DNA form, the CDR3 reads TGTGCCAGCAGTCCACCCGACAGGGAGAGAGAGACCCAGTACTTC. This translates into CASSPPDRERETQYF. Full variable domain (outside the CDR3, taken from reference TRBV28 and TRBJ2-5): DVKVTQSSRYLVKRTGEKVFLECVQDMDHENMFWYRQDPGLGLRLIYFSYDVKMKEKGDIPEGYSVSREKKERFSLILESASTNQTSMYLCASSPPDRERETQYFGPGTRLLVL.

This clonotype showed up just a few times. This chain connects TRBV6-5 to TRBJ1-6, with D possibly matching TRBD1 (6 bases). This CDR3 comprises 14 residues. Trimming left V 1 base short and J 10 bases short, with 11 bases between. In germline, CDR1 is MNHEY, CDR2 SVGAGI. This CDR3 is CASSYWTEASPLHF. CDR3 nucleotide sequence: TGTGCCAGCAGTTACTGGACAGAGGCCTCACCCCTCCACTTT.

The chain recombines TRBV20-1 with TRBJ1-2, with a possible D match to TRBD1 (5 bases). V was shortened by 6 bases and J by 0 bases, with 14 bases between the two germline ends. The germline V gene has CDR1 DFQATT and CDR2 SNEGSKA (reference sequence). This CDR3 spans 14 amino acids. The CDR3 region is CSAPDRKANYGYTF. The DNA of the CDR3 is TGCAGTGCCCCAGACAGAAAAGCTAACTATGGCTACACCTTC.

This clonotype came up a few times. V gene TRBV27 combines with J gene TRBJ2-1, with D possibly called TRBD1 or TRBD2 (5 bases each). V dropped 6 bases and J dropped 5 bases, with 17 bases sitting between them. This CDR3 comprises 15 residues. Germline V CDR1 and CDR2: MNHEY, SMNVEV (reference sequence). In DNA, the CDR3 is TGTGCCAGCAGACATGGGACGGCAGGGAACAATGAGCAGTTCTTC. Its protein product is CASRHGTAGNNEQFF.

This rearrangement joins TRBV7-8 to TRBJ1-3; D is possibly TRBD1 (5 bases). The CDR3 runs to 17 residues. Per the germline V gene, CDR1 is SGHVS and CDR2 is FQNEAQ. Trimming removed 0 bases from V and 4 bases from J, with 16 bases in between. The CDR3 sequence: CASSLAPPGTAGNTIYF. The CDR3 bases are TGTGCCAGCAGCTTAGCCCCTCCCGGGACTGCCGGAAACACCATATATTTT.

The chain employs TRBV15 and TRBJ2-7; 7 bases are shared with TRBD1. CDR1 is LNHNV, CDR2 YYDKDF, per germline (reference sequence). With V trimmed by 4 bases and J by 1 base, 4 bases remained unmatched. The CDR3 totals 14 residues. For the CDR3, the DNA is TGTGCCACCAGCACGAACAGGGGATCCTACGAGCAGTACTTC. This codes for CATSTNRGSYEQYF.

The chain links TRBV5-1 to TRBJ2-1; D remains ambiguous. Germline lookup yields CDR1 SGHRS and CDR2 YFSETQ. Between the trimmed V and J ends, which lost 0 bases and 8 bases, there was a span of 15 bases. The CDR3 totals 15 residues. The CDR3 spells CASSLADPSGDEQFF. CDR3 in DNA: TGCGCCAGCAGCTTGGCCGACCCCTCGGGCGATGAGCAGTTCTTC.

This rearrangement joins TRBV5-1 to TRBJ2-2; unclear D gene. The CDR3 runs 12 residues. Between the trimmed V and J ends, which lost 4 bases and 7 bases, there was a span of 8 bases. Germline V gives CDR1 SGHRS, CDR2 YFSETQ. The CDR3: CASSPHGGELFF. The DNA of the CDR3 is TGCGCCAGCAGCCCCCACGGCGGGGAGCTGTTTTTT.

This clonotype came up a few times. This chain joins TRBV20-1 and TRBJ2-3, with D unclear. The CDR3 is 10 amino acids. Deletions cut 5 bases from V and 6 bases from J, with 6 bases between. CDR1 and CDR2 from the germline V gene are DFQATT and SNEGSKA (reference sequence). The CDR3 reads CSARRDTQYF. The CDR3 region has the DNA TGCAGTGCTCGAAGGGATACGCAGTATTTT.

This sequence joins TRBV19 and TRBJ1-6; TRBD1 matches at 7 bases. The V gene's germline CDR1 is LNHDA and CDR2 SQIVND (reference sequence). The CDR3 runs to 13 residues. The V and J ends lost 8 bases and 10 bases, in that order; junction bases with no gene match: 8. The CDR3 is CASGTDFRSPLHF. The CDR3 DNA sequence: TGTGCCAGTGGGACAGACTTCCGGTCACCCCTCCACTTT.